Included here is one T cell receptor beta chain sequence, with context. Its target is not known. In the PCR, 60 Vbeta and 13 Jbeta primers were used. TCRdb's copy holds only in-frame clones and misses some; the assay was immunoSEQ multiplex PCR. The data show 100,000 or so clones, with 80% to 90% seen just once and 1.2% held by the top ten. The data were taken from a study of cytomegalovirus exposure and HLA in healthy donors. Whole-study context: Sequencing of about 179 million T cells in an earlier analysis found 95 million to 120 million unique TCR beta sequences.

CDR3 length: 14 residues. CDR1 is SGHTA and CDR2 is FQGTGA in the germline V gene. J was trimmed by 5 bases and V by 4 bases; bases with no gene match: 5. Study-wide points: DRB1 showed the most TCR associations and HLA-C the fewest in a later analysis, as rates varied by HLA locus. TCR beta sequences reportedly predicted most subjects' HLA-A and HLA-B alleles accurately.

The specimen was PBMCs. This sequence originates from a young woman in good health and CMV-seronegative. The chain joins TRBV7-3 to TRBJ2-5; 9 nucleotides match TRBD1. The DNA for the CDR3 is TGTGCCAGCAGCTCGGACAGGGGTACGGAGACCCAGTACTTC. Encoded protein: CASSSDRGTETQYF.